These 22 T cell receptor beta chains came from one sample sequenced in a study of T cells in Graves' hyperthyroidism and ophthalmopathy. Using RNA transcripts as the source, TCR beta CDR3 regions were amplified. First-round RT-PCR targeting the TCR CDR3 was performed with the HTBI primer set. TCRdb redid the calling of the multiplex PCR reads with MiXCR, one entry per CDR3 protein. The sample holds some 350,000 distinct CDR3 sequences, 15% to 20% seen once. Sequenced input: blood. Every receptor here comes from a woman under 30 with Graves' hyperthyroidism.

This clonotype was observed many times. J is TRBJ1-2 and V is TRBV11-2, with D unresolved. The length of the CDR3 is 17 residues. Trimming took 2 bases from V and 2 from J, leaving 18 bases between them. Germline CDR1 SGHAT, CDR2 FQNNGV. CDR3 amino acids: CASSLSSLGLTNYGYTF. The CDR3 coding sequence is TGTGCCAGCAGCTTAAGCAGTTTGGGGTTGACCAACTATGGCTACACCTTC.

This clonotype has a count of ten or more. The DNA for the CDR3 is TGTGCCAGCAGGAAGACAGGGGTCACTGAAGCTTTCTTT. It specifies CASRKTGVTEAFF. The chain carries TRBV12-3 or TRBV12-4 and TRBJ1-1, with 8 bases matching TRBD1. With 6 bases clipped from V and 4 bases from J, the junction kept 4 bases outside the gene matches. The CDR3 is made up of 13 amino acids.

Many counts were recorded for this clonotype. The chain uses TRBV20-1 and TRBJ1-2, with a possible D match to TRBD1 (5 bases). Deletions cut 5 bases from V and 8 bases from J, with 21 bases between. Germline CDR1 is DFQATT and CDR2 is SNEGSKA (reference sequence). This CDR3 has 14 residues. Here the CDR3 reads CSADELKGRRGYTF. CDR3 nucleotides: TGCAGTGCTGATGAGCTTAAGGGACGGAGGGGCTACACCTTC.

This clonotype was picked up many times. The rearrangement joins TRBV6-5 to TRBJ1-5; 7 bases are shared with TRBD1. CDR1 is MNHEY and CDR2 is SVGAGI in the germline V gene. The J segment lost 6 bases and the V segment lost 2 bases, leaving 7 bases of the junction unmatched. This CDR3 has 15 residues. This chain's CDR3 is CASSYLGTVGQPQHF. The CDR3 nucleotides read TGTGCCAGCAGTTACCTCGGGACAGTTGGTCAGCCCCAGCATTTT.

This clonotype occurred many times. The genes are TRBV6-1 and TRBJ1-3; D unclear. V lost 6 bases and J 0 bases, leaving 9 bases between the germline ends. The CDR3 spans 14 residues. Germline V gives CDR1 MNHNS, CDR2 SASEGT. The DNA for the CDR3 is TGTGCCAGCAGCGGGTCCAACTCTGGAAACACCATATATTTT. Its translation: CASSGSNSGNTIYF.

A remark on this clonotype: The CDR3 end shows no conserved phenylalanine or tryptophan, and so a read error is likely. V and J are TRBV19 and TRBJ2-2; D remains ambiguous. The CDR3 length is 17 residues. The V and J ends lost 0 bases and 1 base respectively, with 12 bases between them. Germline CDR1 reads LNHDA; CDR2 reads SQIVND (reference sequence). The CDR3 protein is CASSIEISRQNTGELFV. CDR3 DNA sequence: TGTGCCAGTAGTATAGAAATTTCCCGACAGAACACCGGGGAGCTGTTTGTT.

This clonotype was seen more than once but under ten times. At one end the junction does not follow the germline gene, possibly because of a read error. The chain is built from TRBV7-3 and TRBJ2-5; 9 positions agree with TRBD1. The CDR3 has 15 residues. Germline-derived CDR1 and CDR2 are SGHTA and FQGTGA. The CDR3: CAISPTGTGRETQYF. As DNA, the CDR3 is TGTGCCATCAGCCCCACCGGGACAGGGAGGGAGACCCAGTACTTC.

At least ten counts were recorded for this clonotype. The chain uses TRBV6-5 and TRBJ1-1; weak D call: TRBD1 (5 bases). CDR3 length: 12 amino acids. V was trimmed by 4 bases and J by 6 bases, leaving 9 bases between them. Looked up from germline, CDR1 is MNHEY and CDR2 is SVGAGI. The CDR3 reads CASSWGEAEAFF. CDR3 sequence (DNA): TGTGCCAGCAGTTGGGGGGAGGCTGAAGCTTTCTTT.

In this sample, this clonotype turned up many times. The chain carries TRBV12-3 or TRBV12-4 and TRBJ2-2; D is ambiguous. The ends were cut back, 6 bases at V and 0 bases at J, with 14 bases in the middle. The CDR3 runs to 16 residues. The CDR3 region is CASSSLGRTNTGELFF. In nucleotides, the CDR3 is TGTGCCAGCAGCTCCCTGGGCCGTACGAACACCGGGGAGCTGTTTTTT.

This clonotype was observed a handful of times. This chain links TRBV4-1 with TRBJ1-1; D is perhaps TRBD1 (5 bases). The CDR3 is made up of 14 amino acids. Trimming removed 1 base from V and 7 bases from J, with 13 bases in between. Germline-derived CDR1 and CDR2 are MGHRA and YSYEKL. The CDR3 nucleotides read TGCGCCAGCAGCCAAGGACGGGGACTTGGTGAAGCTTTCTTT. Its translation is CASSQGRGLGEAFF.

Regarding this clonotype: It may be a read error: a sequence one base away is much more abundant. The CDR3 bases are TGTGCCAGCAGCTTTTATGACAGGCAGATGAACACTGAAGCTTTCTTT. It codes for CASSFYDRQMNTEAFF. The rearrangement links TRBV7-8 to TRBJ1-1; D is possibly TRBD1 (6 bases). V was clipped by 3 bases and J by 0 bases, with 14 bases between them. The V gene's germline CDR1 is SGHVS and CDR2 FQNEAQ. The CDR3 is made up of 16 amino acids.

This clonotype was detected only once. The CDR3 sequence is CASSDRQGAHEAFF. The DNA for the CDR3 is TGTGCCAGCAGTGACCGACAGGGTGCCCATGAAGCTTTCTTT. The J gene is TRBJ1-1, the V gene TRBV6-1; 7 bases line up with TRBD1. J lost 7 bases, V lost 3 bases, and 8 bases had no gene match. Germline CDR1 reads MNHNS; CDR2 reads SASEGT. This CDR3 has 14 residues.

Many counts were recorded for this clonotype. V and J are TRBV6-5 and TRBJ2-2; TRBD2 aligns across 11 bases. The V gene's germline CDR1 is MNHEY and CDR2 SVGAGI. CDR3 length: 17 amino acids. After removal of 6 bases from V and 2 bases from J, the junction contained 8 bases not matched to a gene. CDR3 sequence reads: CASRPTSGARNTGELFF. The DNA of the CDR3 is TGTGCCAGCAGGCCGACTAGCGGGGCGCGAAACACCGGGGAGCTGTTTTTT.

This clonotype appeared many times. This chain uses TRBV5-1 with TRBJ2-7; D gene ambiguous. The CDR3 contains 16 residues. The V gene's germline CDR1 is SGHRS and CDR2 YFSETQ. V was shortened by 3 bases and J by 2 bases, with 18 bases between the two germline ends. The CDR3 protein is CASSSRTAPRTYEQYF. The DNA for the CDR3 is TGCGCCAGCAGCTCCCGGACCGCACCAAGGACCTACGAGCAGTACTTC.

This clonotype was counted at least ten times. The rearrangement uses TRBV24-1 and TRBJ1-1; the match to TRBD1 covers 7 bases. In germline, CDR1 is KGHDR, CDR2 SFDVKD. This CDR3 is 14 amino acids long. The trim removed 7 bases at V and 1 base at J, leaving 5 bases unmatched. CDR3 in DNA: TGTGCCACCAGAGAGGGACAGACGAACACTGAAGCTTTCTTT. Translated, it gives CATREGQTNTEAFF.

CDR3 in amino acids: CATRGAPSEQYF. CDR3 in DNA: TGTGCCACCCGGGGTGCCCCTAGTGAGCAGTACTTC. The V gene is TRBV7-9, the J gene TRBJ2-7, with a tentative D call TRBD2 (5 bases). Germline-derived CDR1 and CDR2 are SEHNR and FQNEAQ (reference sequence). The length of the CDR3 is 12 residues. Deletions cut 10 bases from V and 7 bases from J, with 17 bases between. Complete variable domain (other parts from reference TRBV7-9 and TRBJ2-7): DTGVSQNPRHKITKRGQNVTFRCDPISEHNRLYWYRQTLGQGPEFLTYFQNEAQLEKSRLLSDRFSAERPKGSFSTLEIQRTEQGDSAMYLCATRGAPSEQYFGPGTRLTVT.

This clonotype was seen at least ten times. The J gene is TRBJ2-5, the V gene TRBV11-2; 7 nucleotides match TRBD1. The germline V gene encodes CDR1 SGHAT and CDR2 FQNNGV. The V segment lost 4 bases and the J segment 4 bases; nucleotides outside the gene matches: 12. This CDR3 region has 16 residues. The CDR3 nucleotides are TGTGCCAGCAGCTCCGTACGGTGGCCAGGGGGAGAGACCCAGTACTTC. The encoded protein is CASSSVRWPGGETQYF.

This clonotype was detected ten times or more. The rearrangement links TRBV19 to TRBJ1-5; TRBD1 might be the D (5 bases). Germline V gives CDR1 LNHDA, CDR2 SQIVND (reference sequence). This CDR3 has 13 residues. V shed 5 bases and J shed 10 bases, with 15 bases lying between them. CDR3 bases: TGTGCCAGTAGTGCCGGGACGTCATTTCCCCAGCATTTT. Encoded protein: CASSAGTSFPQHF.

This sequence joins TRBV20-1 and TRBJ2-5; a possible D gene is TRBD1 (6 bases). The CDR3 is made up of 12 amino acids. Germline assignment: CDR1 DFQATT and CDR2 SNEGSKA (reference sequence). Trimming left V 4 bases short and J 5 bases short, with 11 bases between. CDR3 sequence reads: CSAMRQGETQYF. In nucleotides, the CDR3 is TGCAGTGCTATGCGGCAGGGGGAGACCCAGTACTTC.

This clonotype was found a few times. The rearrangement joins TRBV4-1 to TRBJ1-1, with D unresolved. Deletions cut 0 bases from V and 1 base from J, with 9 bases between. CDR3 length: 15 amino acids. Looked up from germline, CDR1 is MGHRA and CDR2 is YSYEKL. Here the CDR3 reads CASSQDIRANTEAFF. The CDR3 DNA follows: TGCGCCAGCAGCCAAGATATCCGAGCGAACACTGAAGCTTTCTTT.

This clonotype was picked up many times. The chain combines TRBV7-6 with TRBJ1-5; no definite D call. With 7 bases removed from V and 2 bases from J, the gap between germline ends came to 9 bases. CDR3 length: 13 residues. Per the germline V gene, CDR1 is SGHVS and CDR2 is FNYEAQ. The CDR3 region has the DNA TGTGCCAGCATCAACACAGGCAATCAGCCCCAGCATTTT. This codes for CASINTGNQPQHF.

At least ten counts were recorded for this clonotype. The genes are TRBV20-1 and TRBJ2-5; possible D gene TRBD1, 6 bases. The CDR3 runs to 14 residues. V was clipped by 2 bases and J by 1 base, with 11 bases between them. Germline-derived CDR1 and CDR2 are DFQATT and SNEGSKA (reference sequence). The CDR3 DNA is TGCAGTGCTAGACCTACAGGGACCCAAGAGACCCAGTACTTC. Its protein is CSARPTGTQETQYF.